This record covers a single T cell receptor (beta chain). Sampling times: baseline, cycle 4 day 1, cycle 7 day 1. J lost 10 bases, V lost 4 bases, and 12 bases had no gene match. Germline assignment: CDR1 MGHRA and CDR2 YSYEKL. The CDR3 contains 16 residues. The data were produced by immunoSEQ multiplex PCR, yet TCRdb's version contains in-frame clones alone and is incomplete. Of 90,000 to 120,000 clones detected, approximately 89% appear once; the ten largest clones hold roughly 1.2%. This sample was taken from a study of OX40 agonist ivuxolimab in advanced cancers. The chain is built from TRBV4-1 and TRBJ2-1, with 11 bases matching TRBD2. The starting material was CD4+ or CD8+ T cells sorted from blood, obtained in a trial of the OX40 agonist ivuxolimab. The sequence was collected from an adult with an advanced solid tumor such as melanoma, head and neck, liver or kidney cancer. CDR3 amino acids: CASSLWSTSGRHEQFF. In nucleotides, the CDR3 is TGCGCCAGCAGCCTCTGGTCAACTAGCGGGAGACACGAGCAGTTCTTC.